This T cell receptor beta chain came from a study of T cell changes during pregnancy in multiple sclerosis (dated by TCRdb to between 2018 and 2021). Regarding the complete study: The study looked at changes in the T cell repertoire across pregnancy in women with multiple sclerosis.

This clone appeared once. Its antigen is not yet known. No clone much larger than this one lies a single base away; base qualities are absent. The CDR3 measures 16 amino acids from cysteine to phenylalanine. The retained sequence is limited to the CDR3, 48 bases, with the frame set at the first base. CDR1 and CDR2 are drawn from the germline V gene (reference sequence): MNHEY, SMNVEV. V and J are trimmed by 6 bases and 0 bases, and the gene matches miss 5 bases of the junction. Receptor libraries were prepared by the immunoSEQ multiplex PCR assay. TCRdb's version of the immuneACCESS table is confined to in-frame rearrangements and falls short of the full clone set. An unresolved V gene accounts for under half of the shortfall where checked; the remainder is of unknown origin. Present in this sample are about 44,000 clones, approximately 96% of which were seen just once. The ten largest clones add up to roughly 0.9% of the sample.

Here the sequenced sample was peripheral blood, taken in the second trimester of pregnancy. The chain is encoded by TRBV27 joined to TRBJ2-6, with TRBD2 matching 7 junction bases. This TCR was sampled from a female donor with multiple sclerosis, enrolled in a pregnancy study. The nucleotide sequence reads TGTGCCAGCAGGGGGTGGGGGGGCTCTGGGGCCAACGTCCTGACTTTC. Protein translation: CASRGWGGSGANVLTF.